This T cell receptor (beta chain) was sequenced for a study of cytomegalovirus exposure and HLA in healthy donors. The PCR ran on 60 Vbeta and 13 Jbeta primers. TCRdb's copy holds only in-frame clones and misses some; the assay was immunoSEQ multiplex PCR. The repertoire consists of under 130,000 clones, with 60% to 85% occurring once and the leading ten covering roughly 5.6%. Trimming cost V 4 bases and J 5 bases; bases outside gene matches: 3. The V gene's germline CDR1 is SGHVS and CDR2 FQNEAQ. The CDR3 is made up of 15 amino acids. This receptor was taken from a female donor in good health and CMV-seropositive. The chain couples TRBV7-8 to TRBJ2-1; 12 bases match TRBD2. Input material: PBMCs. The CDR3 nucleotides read TGTGCCAGCAGCTCAAGACTAGCGGGAGACAATGAGCAGTTCTTC. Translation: CASSSRLAGDNEQFF.